This TCR beta chain appears in the sequencing data of a study of CD8 T cells in ankylosing spondylitis. General observations from the study: There were earlier reports of some motif variants in reactive arthritis synovial fluid and blood. Blood of patients with ankylosing spondylitis appeared to be characterized by a TCR beta motif of eight highly homologous variants. Reportedly, disease-linked clones are significantly enriched in ankylosing spondylitis patients' matched synovial fluid.

Quantitative 5'-RACE with molecular barcodes generated TCR beta libraries. TCRdb reprocessed the 5' RACE reads with MiXCR, giving one entry per CDR3 protein. The sample lists 300,000 to 400,000 distinct CDR3 sequences; under 25% were seen once. The CDR3 is made up of 14 amino acids. V shed 3 bases and J shed 4 bases, with 13 bases lying between them. Germline V gene lookup returns CDR1 DFQATT and CDR2 SNEGSKA (reference sequence). This clonotype was detected a few times. Its antigen remains unknown. Material for sequencing was blood, either unsorted or a sorted T cell fraction (not recorded which). The genes are TRBV20-1 and TRBJ2-1; tentative D call: TRBD2 (5 bases). This TCR was sampled from a male donor with ankylosing spondylitis. CDR3 loop: CSASKVRVYNEQFF. The CDR3 DNA follows: TGCAGTGCTAGTAAAGTGAGGGTTTACAATGAGCAGTTCTTC.